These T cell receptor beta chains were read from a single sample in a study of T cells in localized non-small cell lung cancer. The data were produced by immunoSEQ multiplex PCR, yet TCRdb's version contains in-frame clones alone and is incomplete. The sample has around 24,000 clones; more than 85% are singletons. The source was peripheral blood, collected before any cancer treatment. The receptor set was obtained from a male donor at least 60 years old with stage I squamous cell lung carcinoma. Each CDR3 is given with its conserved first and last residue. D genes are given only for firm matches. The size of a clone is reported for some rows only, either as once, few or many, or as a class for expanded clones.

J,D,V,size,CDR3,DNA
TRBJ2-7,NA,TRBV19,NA,CASTAVNSYEQYF,TGTGCCAGTACGGCGGTGAACTCCTACGAGCAGTACTTC
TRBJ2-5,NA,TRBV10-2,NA,CASSPSLFQETQYF,TGCGCCAGCAGTCCCAGTTTGTTCCAAGAGACCCAGTACTTC
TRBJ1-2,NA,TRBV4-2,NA,CASSQGFDKNYGYTF,TGTGCCAGCAGCCAAGGTTTTGACAAGAACTATGGCTACACCTTC
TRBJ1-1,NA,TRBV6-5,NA,CASSYGGIGTEAFF,TGTGCCAGCAGTTACGGGGGAATTGGCACTGAAGCTTTCTTT
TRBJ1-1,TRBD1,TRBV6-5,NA,CASSSAGTGNLEAFF,TGTGCCAGCAGTTCGGCGGGGACAGGGAATTTAGAAGCTTTCTTT
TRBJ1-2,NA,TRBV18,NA,CASSPRADFYGYTF,TGTGCCAGCTCACCTCGGGCAGATTTCTATGGCTACACCTTC
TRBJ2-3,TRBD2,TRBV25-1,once,CASSDLLAGDTDTQYF,TGTGCCAGCAGTGATCTTCTAGCGGGGGATACAGATACGCAGTATTTT
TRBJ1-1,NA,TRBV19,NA,CASSSRGNTEAFF,TGTGCCAGTAGTTCACGGGGGAACACTGAAGCTTTCTTT
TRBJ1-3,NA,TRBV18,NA,CASSPDSSGNTIYF,TGTGCCAGCTCACCAGACAGCTCTGGAAACACCATATATTTT
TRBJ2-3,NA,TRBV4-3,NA,CASSQDLTRSTDTQYF,TGCGCCAGCAGCCAAGACCTGACTAGAAGCACAGATACGCAGTATTTT
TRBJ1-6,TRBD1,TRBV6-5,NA,CASSQTGEAPLHF,TGTGCCAGCAGTCAGACAGGGGAGGCACCCCTCCACTTT
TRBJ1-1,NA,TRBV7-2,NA,CASSAFENTEAFF,TGTGCCAGCAGCGCCTTTGAGAACACTGAAGCTTTCTTT
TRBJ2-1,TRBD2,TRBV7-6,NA,CASSLTSGGNYNEQFF,TGTGCCAGCAGCTTGACTAGCGGGGGGAATTACAATGAGCAGTTCTTC
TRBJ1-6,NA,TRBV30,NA,CAWSGSDYNSPLHF,TGTGCCTGGAGTGGATCGGATTATAATTCACCCCTCCACTTT
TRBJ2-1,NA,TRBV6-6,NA,CASSYSNGQTGNEQFF,TGTGCCAGCAGTTACTCGAATGGACAGACGGGGAATGAGCAGTTCTTC
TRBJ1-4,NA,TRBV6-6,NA,CASSYPPQPEIF,TGTGCCAGCAGTTACCCACCCCAGCCCGAGATTTTT
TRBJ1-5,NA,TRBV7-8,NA,CASSKPGALNQPQHF,TGTGCCAGCAGCAAACCGGGGGCATTGAATCAGCCCCAGCATTTT
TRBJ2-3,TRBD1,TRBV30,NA,CAASGTVVSDTQYF,TGTGCCGCCTCCGGGACAGTAGTCTCAGATACGCAGTATTTT
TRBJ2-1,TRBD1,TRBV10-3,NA,CAISSGTGVYNEQFF,TGTGCCATCAGTTCCGGGACAGGGGTTTACAATGAGCAGTTCTTC
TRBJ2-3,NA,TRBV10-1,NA,CASSDQGISTDTQYF,TGCGCCAGCAGTGACCAGGGCATTAGCACAGATACGCAGTATTTT
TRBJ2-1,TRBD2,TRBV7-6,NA,CASSLANSGNEQFF,TGTGCCAGCAGCTTAGCGAATAGCGGGAATGAGCAGTTCTTC
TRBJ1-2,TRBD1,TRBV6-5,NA,CASSRQGNYGYTF,TGTGCCAGCAGCCGACAGGGCAACTATGGCTACACCTTC